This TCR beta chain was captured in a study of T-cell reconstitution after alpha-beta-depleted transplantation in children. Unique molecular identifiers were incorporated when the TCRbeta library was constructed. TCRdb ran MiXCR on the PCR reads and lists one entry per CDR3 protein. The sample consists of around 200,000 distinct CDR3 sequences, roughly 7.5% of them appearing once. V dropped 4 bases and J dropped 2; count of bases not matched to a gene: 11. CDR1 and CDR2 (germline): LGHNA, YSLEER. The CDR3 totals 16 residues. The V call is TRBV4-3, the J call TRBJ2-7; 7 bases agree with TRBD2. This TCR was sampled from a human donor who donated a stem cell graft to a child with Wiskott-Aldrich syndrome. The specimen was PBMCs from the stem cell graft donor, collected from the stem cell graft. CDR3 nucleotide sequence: TGCGCCAGCAGCCGTGGACTAGTTCTCAAGACCTACGAGCAGTACTTC. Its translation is CASSRGLVLKTYEQYF.